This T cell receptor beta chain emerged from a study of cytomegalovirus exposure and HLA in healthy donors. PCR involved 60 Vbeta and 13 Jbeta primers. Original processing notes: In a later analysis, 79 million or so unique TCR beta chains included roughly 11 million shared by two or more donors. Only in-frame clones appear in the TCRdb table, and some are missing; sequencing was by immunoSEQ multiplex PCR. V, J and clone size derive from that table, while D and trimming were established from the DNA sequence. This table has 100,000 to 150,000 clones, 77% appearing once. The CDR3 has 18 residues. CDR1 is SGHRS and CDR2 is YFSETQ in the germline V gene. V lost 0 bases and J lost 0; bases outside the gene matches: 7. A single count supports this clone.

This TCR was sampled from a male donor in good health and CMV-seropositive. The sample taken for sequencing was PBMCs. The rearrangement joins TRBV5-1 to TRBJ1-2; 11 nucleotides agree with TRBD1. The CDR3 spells CASSLDWTGGEANYGYTF. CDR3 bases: TGCGCCAGCAGCTTGGATTGGACAGGGGGCGAAGCTAACTATGGCTACACCTTC.